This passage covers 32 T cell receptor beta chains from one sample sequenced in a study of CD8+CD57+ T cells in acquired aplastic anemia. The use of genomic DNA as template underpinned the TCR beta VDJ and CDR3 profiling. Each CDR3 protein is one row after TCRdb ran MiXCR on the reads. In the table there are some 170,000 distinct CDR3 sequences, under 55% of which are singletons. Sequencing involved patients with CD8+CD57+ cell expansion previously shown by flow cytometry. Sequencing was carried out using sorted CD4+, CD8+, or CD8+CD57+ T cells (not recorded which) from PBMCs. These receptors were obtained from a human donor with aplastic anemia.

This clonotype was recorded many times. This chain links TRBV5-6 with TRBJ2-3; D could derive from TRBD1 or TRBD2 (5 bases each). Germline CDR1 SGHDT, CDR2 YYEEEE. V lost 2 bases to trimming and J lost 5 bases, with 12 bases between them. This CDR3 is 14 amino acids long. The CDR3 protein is CASSLPGRGDTQYF. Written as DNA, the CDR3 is TGTGCCAGCAGCTTACCGGGAAGGGGAGATACGCAGTATTTT.

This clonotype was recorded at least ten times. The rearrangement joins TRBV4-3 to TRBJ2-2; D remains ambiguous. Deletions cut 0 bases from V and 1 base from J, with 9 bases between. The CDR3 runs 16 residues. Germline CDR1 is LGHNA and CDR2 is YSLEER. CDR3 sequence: CASSQEGPGNTGELFF. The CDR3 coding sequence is TGCGCCAGCAGCCAAGAAGGTCCGGGGAACACCGGGGAGCTGTTTTTT.

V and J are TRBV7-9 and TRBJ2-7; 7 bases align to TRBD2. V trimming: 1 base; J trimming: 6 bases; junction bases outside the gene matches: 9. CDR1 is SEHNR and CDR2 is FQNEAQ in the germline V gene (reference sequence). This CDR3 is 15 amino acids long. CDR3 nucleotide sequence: TGTGCCAGCAGCTTAGACGGGACGGGGGGAGGCGAGCAGTACTTC. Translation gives CASSLDGTGGGEQYF.

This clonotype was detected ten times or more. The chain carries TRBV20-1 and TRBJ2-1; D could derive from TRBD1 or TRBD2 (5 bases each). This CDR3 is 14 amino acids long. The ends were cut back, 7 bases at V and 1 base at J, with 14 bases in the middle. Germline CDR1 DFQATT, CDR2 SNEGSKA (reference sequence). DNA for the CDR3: TGCAGTGTAAGAGGGCAGGGTTCCTACAATGAGCAGTTCTTC. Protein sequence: CSVRGQGSYNEQFF.

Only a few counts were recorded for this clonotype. The CDR3 loop reads CASTTGLETQYF. The DNA for the CDR3 is TGTGCCAGCACGACAGGGTTGGAGACCCAGTACTTC. This chain uses TRBV7-9 with TRBJ2-5; 7 nucleotides line up with TRBD1. The CDR3 covers 12 residues. Germline V gene sequence: CDR1 SEHNR, CDR2 FQNEAQ (reference sequence). J gave up 5 bases and V 7 bases, and 4 bases lay outside the gene matches.

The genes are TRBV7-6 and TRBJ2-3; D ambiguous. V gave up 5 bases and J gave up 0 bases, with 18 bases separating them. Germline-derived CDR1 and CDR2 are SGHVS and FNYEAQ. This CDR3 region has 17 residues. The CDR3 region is CASSLDAAGLSTDTQYF. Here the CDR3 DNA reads TGTGCCAGCAGCCTAGACGCAGCCGGCTTGAGCACAGATACGCAGTATTTT.

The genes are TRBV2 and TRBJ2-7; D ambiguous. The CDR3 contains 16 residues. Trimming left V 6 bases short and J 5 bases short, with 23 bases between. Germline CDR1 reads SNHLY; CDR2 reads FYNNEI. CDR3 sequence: CASSYRQQPAGHEQYF. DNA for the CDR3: TGTGCCAGCAGCTACAGACAACAGCCGGCTGGGCACGAGCAGTACTTC.

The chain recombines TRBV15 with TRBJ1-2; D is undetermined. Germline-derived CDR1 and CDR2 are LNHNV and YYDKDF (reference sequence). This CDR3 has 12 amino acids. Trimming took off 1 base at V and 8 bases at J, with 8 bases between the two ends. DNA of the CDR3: TGTGCCACCAGCAGAGCCCTGGGCGGCTACACCTTC. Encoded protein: CATSRALGGYTF. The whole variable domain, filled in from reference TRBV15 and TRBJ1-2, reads DAMVIQNPRYQVTQFGKPVTLSCSQTLNHNVMYWYQQKSSQAPKLLFHYYDKDFNNEADTPDNFQSRRPNTSFCFLDIRSPGLGDTAMYLCATSRALGGYTFGSGTRLTVV.

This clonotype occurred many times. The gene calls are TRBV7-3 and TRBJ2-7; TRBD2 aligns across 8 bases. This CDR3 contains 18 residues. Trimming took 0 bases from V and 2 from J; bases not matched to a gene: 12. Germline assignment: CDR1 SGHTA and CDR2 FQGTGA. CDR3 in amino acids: CASSLTGAGGNHPYEQYF. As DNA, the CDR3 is TGTGCCAGCAGCTTAACGGGCGCGGGGGGTAACCACCCCTACGAGCAGTACTTC.

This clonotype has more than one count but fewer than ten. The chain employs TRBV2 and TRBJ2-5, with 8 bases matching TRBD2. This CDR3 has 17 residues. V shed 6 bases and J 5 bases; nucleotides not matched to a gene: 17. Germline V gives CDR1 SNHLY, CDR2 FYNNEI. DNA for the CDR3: TGTGCCAGCAGCCTCCGGACTAGCCCACAGAAGGGGGAGACCCAGTACTTC. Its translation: CASSLRTSPQKGETQYF.

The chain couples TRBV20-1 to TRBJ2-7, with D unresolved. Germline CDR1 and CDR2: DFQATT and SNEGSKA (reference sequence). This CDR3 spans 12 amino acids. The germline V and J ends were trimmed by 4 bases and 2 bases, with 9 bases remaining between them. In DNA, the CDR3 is TGCAGTGCTAAGCGACCGACCTACGAGCAGTACTTC. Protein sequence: CSAKRPTYEQYF.

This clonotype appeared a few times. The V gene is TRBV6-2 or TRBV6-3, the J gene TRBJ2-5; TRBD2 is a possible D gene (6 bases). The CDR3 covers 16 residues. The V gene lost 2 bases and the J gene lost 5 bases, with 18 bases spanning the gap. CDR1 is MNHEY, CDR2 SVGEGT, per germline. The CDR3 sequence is CASSYPSSVNIETQYF. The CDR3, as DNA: TGTGCCAGCAGTTACCCGTCTAGCGTGAATATCGAGACCCAGTACTTC.

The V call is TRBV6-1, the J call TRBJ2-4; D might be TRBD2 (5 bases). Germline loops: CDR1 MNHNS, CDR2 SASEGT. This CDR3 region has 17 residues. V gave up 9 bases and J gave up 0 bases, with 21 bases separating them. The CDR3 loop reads CASSQDQEDLAKNIQYF. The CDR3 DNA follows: TGTGCCAGTAGTCAAGACCAGGAGGACCTAGCCAAAAACATTCAGTACTTC.

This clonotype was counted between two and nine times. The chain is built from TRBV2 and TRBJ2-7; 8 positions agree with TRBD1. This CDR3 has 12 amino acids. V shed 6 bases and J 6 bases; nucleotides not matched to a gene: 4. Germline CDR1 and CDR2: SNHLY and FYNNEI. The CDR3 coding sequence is TGTGCCAGCAGACAGGGGGGAGGCGAGCAGTACTTC. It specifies CASRQGGGEQYF.

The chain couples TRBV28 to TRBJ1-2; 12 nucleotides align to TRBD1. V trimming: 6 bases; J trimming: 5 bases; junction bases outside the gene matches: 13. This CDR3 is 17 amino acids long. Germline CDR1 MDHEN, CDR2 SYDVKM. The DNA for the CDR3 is TGTGCCAGCAGCCAGGGGGGACAGGGGGCGCGGTTTTATGGCTACACCTTC. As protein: CASSQGGQGARFYGYTF.

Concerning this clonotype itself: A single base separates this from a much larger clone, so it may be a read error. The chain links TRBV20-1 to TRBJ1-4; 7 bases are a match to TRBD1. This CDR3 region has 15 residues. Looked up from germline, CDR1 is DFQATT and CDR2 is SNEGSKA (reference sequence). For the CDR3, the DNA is TGCAGTGCCACAGGGGTTCGGGCAACTAATGAAAAACTGCTTTTT. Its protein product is CSATGVRATNEKLLF.

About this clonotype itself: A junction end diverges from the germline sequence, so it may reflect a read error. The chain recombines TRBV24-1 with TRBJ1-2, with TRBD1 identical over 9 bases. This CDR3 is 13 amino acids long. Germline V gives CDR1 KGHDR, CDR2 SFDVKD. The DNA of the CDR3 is TGCGCCACCTGTGACCGGACAGGGGCTGGCTACACCTTC. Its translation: CATCDRTGAGYTF.

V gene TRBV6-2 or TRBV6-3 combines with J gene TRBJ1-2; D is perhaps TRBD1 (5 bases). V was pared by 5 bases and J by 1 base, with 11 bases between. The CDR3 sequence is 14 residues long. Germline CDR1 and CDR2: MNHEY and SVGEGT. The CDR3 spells CASSLSGVNYGYTF. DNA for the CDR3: TGTGCCAGCAGTCTATCGGGGGTTAACTATGGCTACACCTTC.

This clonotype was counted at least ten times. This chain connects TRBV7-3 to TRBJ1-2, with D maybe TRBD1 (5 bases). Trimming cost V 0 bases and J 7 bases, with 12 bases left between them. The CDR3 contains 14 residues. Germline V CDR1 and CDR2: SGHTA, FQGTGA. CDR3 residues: CASSLTRVMGGYTF. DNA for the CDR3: TGTGCCAGCAGCTTAACCAGGGTAATGGGTGGCTACACCTTC.

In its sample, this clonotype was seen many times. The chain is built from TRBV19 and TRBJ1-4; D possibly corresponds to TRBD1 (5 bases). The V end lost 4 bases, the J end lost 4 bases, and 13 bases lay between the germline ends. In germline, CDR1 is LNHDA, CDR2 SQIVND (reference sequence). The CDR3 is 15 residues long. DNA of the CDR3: TGTGCCAGTAGTAGATTACAGGCCCGTAATGAAAAACTGTTTTTT. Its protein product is CASSRLQARNEKLFF.

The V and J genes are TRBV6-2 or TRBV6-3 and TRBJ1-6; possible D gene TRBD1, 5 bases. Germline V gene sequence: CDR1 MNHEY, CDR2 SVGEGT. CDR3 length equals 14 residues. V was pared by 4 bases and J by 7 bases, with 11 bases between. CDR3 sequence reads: CASSFRDYNSPLHF. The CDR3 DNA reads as TGTGCCAGCAGTTTCAGGGATTACAATTCACCCCTCCACTTT.

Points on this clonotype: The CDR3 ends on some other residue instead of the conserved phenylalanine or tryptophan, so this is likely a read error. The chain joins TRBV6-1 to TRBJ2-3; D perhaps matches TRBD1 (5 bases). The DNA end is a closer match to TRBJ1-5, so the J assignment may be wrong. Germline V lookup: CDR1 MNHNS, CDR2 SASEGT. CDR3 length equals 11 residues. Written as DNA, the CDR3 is TGTGCCAGCAGTGCGACAGATACGCAGCATTCT. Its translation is CASSATDTQHS.

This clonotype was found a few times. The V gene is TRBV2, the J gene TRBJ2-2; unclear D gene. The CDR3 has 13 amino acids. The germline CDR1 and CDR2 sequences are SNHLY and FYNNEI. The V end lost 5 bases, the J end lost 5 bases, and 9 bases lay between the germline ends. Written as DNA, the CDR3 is TGTGCCAGCAGTCCTTCCACGACCGGGGAGCTGTTTTTT. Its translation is CASSPSTTGELFF. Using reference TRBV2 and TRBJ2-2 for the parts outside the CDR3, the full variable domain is EPEVTQTPSHQVTQMGQEVILRCVPISNHLYFYWYRQILGQKVEFLVSFYNNEISEKSEIFDDQFSVERPDGSNFTLKIRSTKLEDSAMYFCASSPSTTGELFFGEGSRLTVL.

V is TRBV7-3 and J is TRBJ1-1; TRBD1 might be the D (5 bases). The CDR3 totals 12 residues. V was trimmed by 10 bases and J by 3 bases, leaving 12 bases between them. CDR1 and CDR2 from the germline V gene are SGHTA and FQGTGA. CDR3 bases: TGTGCCACCGCGCGGGGGGACACTGAAGCTTTCTTT. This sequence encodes CATARGDTEAFF.

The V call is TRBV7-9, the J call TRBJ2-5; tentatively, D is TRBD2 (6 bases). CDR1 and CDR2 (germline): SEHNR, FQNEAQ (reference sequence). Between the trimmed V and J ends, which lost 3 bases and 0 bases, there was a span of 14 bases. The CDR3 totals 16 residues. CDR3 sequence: CASSLLAVRHQETQYF. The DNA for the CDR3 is TGTGCCAGCAGCTTGTTAGCGGTCCGCCACCAAGAGACCCAGTACTTC.

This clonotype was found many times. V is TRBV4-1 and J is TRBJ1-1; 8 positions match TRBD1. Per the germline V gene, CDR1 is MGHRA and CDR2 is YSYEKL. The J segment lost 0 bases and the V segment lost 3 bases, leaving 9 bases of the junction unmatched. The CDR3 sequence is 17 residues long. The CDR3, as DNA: TGCGCCAGCAGCCACCCCTGGACAGGGAGCATGAACACTGAAGCTTTCTTT. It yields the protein CASSHPWTGSMNTEAFF.

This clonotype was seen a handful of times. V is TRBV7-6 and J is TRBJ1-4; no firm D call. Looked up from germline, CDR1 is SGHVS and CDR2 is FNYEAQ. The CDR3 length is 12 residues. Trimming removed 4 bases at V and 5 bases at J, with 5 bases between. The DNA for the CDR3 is TGTGCCAGCAGCTCCCTCAATGAAAAACTGTTTTTT. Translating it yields CASSSLNEKLFF.

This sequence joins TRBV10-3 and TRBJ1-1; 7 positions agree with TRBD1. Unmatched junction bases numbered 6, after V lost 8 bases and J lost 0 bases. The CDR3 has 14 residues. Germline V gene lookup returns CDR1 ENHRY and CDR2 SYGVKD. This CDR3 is CAISGTDMNTEAFF. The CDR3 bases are TGTGCCATCTCGGGGACAGATATGAACACTGAAGCTTTCTTT.

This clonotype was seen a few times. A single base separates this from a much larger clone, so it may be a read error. The CDR3 DNA is TGTGCCAGCAGTGCGACAGGGCGAACTGAAGCTTTCTTT. This encodes CASSATGRTEAFF. This chain joins TRBV6-4 and TRBJ1-1; 7 bases agree with TRBD1. The CDR3 is made up of 13 amino acids. J lost 5 bases, V lost 4 bases, and 4 bases had no gene match. CDR1 is MRHNA, CDR2 SNTAGT, per germline.

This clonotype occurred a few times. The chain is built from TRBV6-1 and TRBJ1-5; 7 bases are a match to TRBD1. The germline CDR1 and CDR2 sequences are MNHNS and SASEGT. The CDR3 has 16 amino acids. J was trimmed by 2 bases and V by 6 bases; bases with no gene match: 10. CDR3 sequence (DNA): TGTGCCAGCAGGGGCTCTTGGACAGGTGGCAATCAGCCCCAGCATTTT. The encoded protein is CASRGSWTGGNQPQHF.

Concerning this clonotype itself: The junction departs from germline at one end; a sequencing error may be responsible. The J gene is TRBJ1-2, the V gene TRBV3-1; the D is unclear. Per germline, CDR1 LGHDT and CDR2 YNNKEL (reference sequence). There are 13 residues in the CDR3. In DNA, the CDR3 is TGTGCCAGCCGCCAACGGCAGACCTATGGCTACACCTTC. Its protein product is CASRQRQTYGYTF.

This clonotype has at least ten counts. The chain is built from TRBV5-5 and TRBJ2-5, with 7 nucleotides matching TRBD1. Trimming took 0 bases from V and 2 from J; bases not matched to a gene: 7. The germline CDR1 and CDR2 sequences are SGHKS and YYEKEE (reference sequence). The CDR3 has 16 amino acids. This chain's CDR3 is CASSLALRQGQETQYF. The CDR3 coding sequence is TGTGCCAGCAGCTTGGCCCTTCGACAGGGTCAAGAGACCCAGTACTTC.